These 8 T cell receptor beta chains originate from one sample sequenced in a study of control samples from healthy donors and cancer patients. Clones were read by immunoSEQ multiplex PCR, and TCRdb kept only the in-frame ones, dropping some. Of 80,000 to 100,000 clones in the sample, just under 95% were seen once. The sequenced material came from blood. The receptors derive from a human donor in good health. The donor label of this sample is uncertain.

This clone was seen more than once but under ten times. CDR3 nucleotide sequence: TGTGCCAGTAGTGTATCTATGGCACCCCTCCACTTT. Residues: CASSVSMAPLHF. V is TRBV19 and J is TRBJ1-6, with no clear D. This CDR3 spans 12 amino acids. Germline V gene lookup returns CDR1 LNHDA and CDR2 SQIVND (reference sequence). V shed 5 bases and J shed 11 bases, with 10 bases lying between them.

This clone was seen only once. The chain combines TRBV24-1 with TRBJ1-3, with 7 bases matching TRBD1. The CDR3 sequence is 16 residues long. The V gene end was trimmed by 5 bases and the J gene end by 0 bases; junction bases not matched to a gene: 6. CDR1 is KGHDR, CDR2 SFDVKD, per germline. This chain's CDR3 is CATSGSDRPSGNTIYF. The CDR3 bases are TGTGCCACCAGTGGATCGGACAGGCCCTCTGGAAACACCATATATTTT.

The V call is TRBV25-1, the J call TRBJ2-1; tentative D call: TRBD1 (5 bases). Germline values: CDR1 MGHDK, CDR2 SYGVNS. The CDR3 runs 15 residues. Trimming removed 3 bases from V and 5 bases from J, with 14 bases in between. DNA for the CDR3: TGTGCCAGCAGTGAGCGACAGAGCATGAACAATGAGCAGTTCTTC. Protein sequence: CASSERQSMNNEQFF.

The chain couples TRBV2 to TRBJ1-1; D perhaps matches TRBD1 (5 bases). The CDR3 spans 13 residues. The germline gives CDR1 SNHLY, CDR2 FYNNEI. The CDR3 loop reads CATSTEMNTEAFF. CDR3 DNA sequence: TGTGCGACCTCGACAGAAATGAACACTGAAGCTTTCTTT.

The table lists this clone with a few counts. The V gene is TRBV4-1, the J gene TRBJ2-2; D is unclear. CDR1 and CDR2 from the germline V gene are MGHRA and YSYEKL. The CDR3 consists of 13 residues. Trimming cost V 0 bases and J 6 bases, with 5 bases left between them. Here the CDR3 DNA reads TGCGCCAGCAGCCAAGATCTGGCCGGGGAGCTGTTTTTT. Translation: CASSQDLAGELFF.

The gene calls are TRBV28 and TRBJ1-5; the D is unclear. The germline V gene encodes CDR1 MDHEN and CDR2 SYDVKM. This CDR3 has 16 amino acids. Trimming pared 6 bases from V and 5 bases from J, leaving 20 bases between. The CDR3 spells CASSGLFGIGYQPQHF. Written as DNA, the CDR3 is TGTGCCAGCAGCGGGCTCTTTGGAATTGGCTATCAGCCCCAGCATTTT.

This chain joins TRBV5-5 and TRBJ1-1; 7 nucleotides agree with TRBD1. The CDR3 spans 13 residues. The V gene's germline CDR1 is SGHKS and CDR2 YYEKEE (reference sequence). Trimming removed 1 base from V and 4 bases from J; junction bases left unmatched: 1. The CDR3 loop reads CASSLPGGTEAFF. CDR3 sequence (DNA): TGTGCCAGCAGCTTGCCAGGGGGCACTGAAGCTTTCTTT.

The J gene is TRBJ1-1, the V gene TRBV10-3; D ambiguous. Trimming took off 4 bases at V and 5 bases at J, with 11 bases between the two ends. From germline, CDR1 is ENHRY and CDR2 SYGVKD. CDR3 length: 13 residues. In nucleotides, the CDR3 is TGTGCCATCAGTGGGACCGGAGATACTGAAGCTTTCTTT. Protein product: CAISGTGDTEAFF.